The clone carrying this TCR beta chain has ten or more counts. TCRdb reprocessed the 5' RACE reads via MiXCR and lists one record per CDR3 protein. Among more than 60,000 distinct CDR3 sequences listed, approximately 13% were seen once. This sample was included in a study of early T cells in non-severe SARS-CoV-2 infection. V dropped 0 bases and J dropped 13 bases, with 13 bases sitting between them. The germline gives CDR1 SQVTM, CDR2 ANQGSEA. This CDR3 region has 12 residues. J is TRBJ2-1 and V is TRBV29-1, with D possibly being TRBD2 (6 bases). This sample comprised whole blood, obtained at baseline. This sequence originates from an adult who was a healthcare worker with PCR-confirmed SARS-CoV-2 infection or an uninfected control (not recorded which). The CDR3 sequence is CSVEDPGDPQFF. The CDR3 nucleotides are TGCAGCGTTGAAGATCCGGGGGACCCCCAGTTCTTC.